This T cell receptor beta chain was obtained from a study of cytomegalovirus exposure and HLA in healthy donors. Regarding the study as a whole: A later analysis showed that HLA-associated TCR beta chains had undergone more clonal expansion than equally common others.

CDR1 SGHNT and CDR2 YYREEE come from the germline V gene (reference sequence). The CDR3 runs to 14 residues. The V end lost 4 bases, the J end lost 5 bases, and 10 bases lay between the germline ends. Details on this clone: Its antigen is not known.

The study ran its PCR with 60 Vbeta and 13 Jbeta primers. Original processing notes: Counted up in a later analysis, unique TCR beta chains came to around 80 million, with about 9.9 million shared. Only in-frame clones appear in the TCRdb table, and some are missing; sequencing was by immunoSEQ multiplex PCR. That table supplies the V and J calls and clone size; D and trimming were determined from the DNA. The top ten hold more than 0.5% of the sample, which has around 170,000 clones, approximately 80% seen once. This TCR came from a woman aged 45-60 years in good health and CMV-seronegative. Sequenced: PBMCs. The rearrangement links TRBV5-4 to TRBJ1-6, with D hard to call. CDR3 protein: CASSKDRDNSPLHF. The CDR3 DNA sequence: TGTGCCAGCAGCAAAGACCGGGATAATTCACCCCTCCACTTT.